This TCR beta chain was captured in a study of T cell changes during pregnancy in multiple sclerosis. V lost 3 bases and J lost 1, with 10 bases in between. The CDR3 runs 14 residues. Germline V gene sequence: CDR1 KGHSH, CDR2 LQKENI. Generated by immunoSEQ multiplex PCR, the TCRdb table keeps only in-frame clones and is missing some. Here the sample spans approximately 70,000 clones, about nine tenths being singletons. This clonotype was obtained from a female donor with multiple sclerosis, enrolled in a pregnancy study. This material consisted of peripheral blood, taken in the second trimester of pregnancy. The chain couples TRBV18 to TRBJ2-7, with D possibly matching TRBD2 (6 bases). This CDR3 is CASSPKTSSYEQYF. CDR3 nucleotide sequence: TGTGCCAGCTCACCCAAGACTAGTTCCTACGAGCAGTACTTC.